This T cell receptor (beta chain) was observed in a study of OX40 agonist ivuxolimab in advanced cancers. Produced via immunoSEQ multiplex PCR; TCRdb's table is partial and in-frame only. The sample includes fewer than 85,000 clones, about nine tenths of them seen just once. Sampling times: baseline, cycle 4 day 1, cycle 7 day 1. Study-wide results and limits: Some nonresponders additionally presented with little normalized T-cell clonal expansion. Doses of 0.1 to 3.0 mg/kg were accompanied by clonal expansion of CD4+ and CD8+ blood T cells by week 6.

In the case of this clone: As yet, its antigen is unknown.

This CDR3 comprises 16 residues. V was cut by 5 bases and J by 0 bases, with 17 bases left in between. Germline CDR1 SGHAT, CDR2 FQNNGV. This clonotype was obtained from an adult with an advanced solid tumor such as melanoma, head and neck, liver or kidney cancer. The sample here was CD4+ or CD8+ T cells sorted from blood, taken in a trial of the OX40 agonist ivuxolimab. This sequence joins TRBV11-2 and TRBJ2-7; D is unclear. CDR3: CASSPPLLGSSYEQYF. The CDR3 region has the DNA TGTGCCAGCAGCCCCCCCCTGTTGGGAAGCTCCTACGAGCAGTACTTC.